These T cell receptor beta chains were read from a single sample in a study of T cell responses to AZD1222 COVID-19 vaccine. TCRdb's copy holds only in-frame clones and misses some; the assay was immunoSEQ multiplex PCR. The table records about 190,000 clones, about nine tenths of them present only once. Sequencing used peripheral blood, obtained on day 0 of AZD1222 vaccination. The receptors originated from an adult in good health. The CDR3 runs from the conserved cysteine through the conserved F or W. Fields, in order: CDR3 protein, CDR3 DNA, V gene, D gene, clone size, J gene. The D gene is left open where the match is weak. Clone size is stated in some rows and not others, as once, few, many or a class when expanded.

CASSRGGRSSTDTQYF TGTGCCAGCAGCCGCGGTGGGCGGTCTAGCACAGATACGCAGTATTTT TRBV9 NA once TRBJ2-3
CASSSPPRSGLNEQYF TGTGCCAGCAGCTCCCCACCTCGTAGCGGGCTAAACGAGCAGTACTTC TRBV11-1 TRBD2 NA TRBJ2-7
CASSSGTGPNTEAFF TGTGCCAGCAGTTCCGGGACAGGGCCGAACACTGAAGCTTTCTTT TRBV6-5 TRBD1 NA TRBJ1-1
CASREWQKNTEAFF TGTGCCAGCAGGGAATGGCAGAAGAACACTGAAGCTTTCTTT TRBV28 NA NA TRBJ1-1
CASSLSFRGKLFF TGTGCCAGCAGTTTAAGTTTCCGGGGAAAACTGTTTTTT TRBV27 NA NA TRBJ1-4
CASSKKQGNEQFF TGCGCCAGCAGTAAAAAACAGGGTAATGAGCAGTTCTTC TRBV10-1 NA NA TRBJ2-1
CASSFPDSGNQPQHF TGTGCCAGCAGTTTTCCGGACAGTGGCAATCAGCCCCAGCATTTT TRBV28 NA NA TRBJ1-5
CASSSTGSYEQYF TGTGCCAGCAGCTCGACAGGGAGCTACGAGCAGTACTTC TRBV7-2 TRBD1 NA TRBJ2-7
CASSPRTASDEQFF TGTGCCAGCAGTCCCCGGACGGCTAGCGATGAGCAGTTCTTC TRBV6-5 NA NA TRBJ2-1
CASSQVSGANQPQHF TGTGCCAGCAGCCAAGTTTCAGGGGCCAATCAGCCCCAGCATTTT TRBV3-1/TRBV3-2 NA NA TRBJ1-5
CASSYSTTREQFF TGTGCCAGCAGTTACTCGACAACGAGGGAGCAGTTCTTC TRBV6-2/TRBV6-3 NA NA TRBJ2-1
CASSPGGEGVWETQYF TGTGCCAGCAGCCCTGGCGGAGAGGGGGTGTGGGAGACCCAGTACTTC TRBV5-6 NA NA TRBJ2-5
CASSAAGLAGPYEQYF TGTGCCAGCAGCGCCGCTGGACTAGCGGGTCCCTACGAGCAGTACTTC TRBV9 TRBD2 NA TRBJ2-7
CASSPRGRKVTDTQYF TGTGCCAGCAGCCCCCGCGGCAGGAAAGTCACAGATACGCAGTATTTT TRBV6-2/TRBV6-3 NA NA TRBJ2-3
CASRSGTPYNEQFF TGTGCCAGTAGGTCCGGGACACCCTACAATGAGCAGTTCTTC TRBV19 NA NA TRBJ2-1
CASSPGGDLNTEAFF TGTGCCAGCAGCCCTGGGGGGGACTTGAACACTGAAGCTTTCTTT TRBV5-4 NA NA TRBJ1-1
CASTVPGGYTF TGTGCCAGTACAGTCCCCGGAGGCTACACCTTC TRBV19 NA once TRBJ1-2
CASSTPGRYEQYF TGTGCCAGCAGCACGCCGGGACGCTACGAGCAGTACTTC TRBV5-6 NA NA TRBJ2-7
CASSSDSYGYTF TGTGCCAGCTCATCCGACAGCTATGGCTACACCTTC TRBV18 NA NA TRBJ1-2
CSVEGGIGPYEQYF TGCAGCGTTGAAGGAGGCATCGGACCCTACGAGCAGTACTTC TRBV29-1 NA NA TRBJ2-7
CSVEAYGYTF TGCAGCGTTGAAGCATATGGCTACACCTTC TRBV29-1 NA NA TRBJ1-2
CAPLGGRASYNEQFF TGCGCCCCTCTCGGGGGGAGGGCCTCCTACAATGAGCAGTTCTTC TRBV5-1 TRBD2 NA TRBJ2-1
CASNKAGQETQYF TGTGCCAGCAACAAGGCGGGACAAGAGACCCAGTACTTC TRBV11-2 NA NA TRBJ2-5
CSAPGIYGYTF TGCAGTGCTCCCGGGATCTATGGCTACACCTTC TRBV20-1 NA NA TRBJ1-2